This T cell receptor beta chain was captured in a study of breast tumors, draining lymph nodes, adjacent tissues (TCRdb year 2016). Turning to the overall study: TCR beta repertoires were compared across tumor, adjacent nontumor tissue and axillary lymph nodes obtained from breast cancer patients. The study aimed to assess the relationships and possible T-cell exchange between tumor, surrounding tissue and draining lymph node repertoires in human breast cancer.

Many counts were recorded for this clonotype. What this receptor recognizes is not known. The input lacks base qualities; no much larger clone sits a single base away. The axillary draining lymph nodes of breast cancer patients were the source of the lymph node samples. At the junction V is shortened by 1 base and J by 4 bases, with 11 bases in between. The CDR3 runs 15 amino acids, cysteine and phenylalanine included. The read is trimmed to its CDR3 DNA, 45 bases read in frame from base 1. CDR1 and CDR2 are drawn from the germline V gene: SGHTA, FQGNSA. Sequenced on an Illumina HiSeq 2000. TCR beta chain libraries were generated by multiplex PCR amplification. High-throughput sequencing was used to analyze the amplified TCR beta chain products. TCRdb applied fastp at Q25 and MiXCR to the public reads, then kept only in-frame beta chains. Every distinct CDR3 protein forms one entry, paired with its most common genes and DNA. The sample profile shows about 230,000 distinct CDR3 sequences; roughly 32% of them were found once. The ten largest clones add up to 1.3% to 1.5% of the sample.

Beyond this particular receptor, the publication reports: In luminal-like breast cancer, tumor and nontumor tissue repertoires resembled each other significantly more than in basal-like breast cancer. A scenario in which most tumor T cells derive from the lymph node and then expand within tumor tissue was judged to be consistent with the data. Tumors showed preferential V and J gene usage, and their T-cell repertoire diversity fell below that of lymph nodes yet above that of nontumor tissue. Rather than being directly demonstrated, the conclusion that tumor T cells originate in lymph nodes was presented as consistent with a hypothesis.

Sequenced sample: axillary lymph node tissue. Recombination connected TRBV7-2 to TRBJ1-3, with no reliable assignment of the D segment. This sequence originates from a female donor with breast cancer. Some clones in this sample may be carry-over from other donors' samples. The CDR3 sequence is CASSLGLTTGNTIYF. Here is the DNA: TGTGCCAGCAGCTTAGGACTGACTACCGGAAACACCATATATTTT. The full variable domain, completed from the reference TRBV7-2 and TRBJ1-3 proteins outside the CDR3, reads GAGVSQSPSNKVTEKGKDVELRCDPISGHTALYWYRQSLGQGLEFLIYFQGNSAPDKSGLPSDRFSAERTGGSVSTLTIQRTQQEDSAVYLCASSLGLTTGNTIYFGEGSWLTVV.